One and the same sample provided the 16 T cell receptor beta chains below, sequenced in a study of identical twins. TCRdb itself ran the 5' RACE reads through MiXCR, one entry per CDR3 protein. The sample holds roughly 770,000 distinct CDR3 sequences, roughly 18% seen once. Another study also made use of these data, one on T cells expressing NK-cell markers.

The sample taken for sequencing was PBMCs. The receptors derive from a young woman in good health.

This clonotype was seen only once. This chain links TRBV11-2 with TRBJ1-1; TRBD1 aligns across 8 bases. The germline V gene has CDR1 SGHAT and CDR2 FQNNGV. Trimming cost V 4 bases and J 4 bases; bases outside gene matches: 8. This CDR3 has 15 residues. This chain's CDR3 is CASSSQGAAGTEAFF. The CDR3 DNA is TGTGCCAGCAGCTCCCAGGGGGCCGCGGGCACTGAAGCTTTCTTT.

The chain couples TRBV5-5 to TRBJ1-4; the match to TRBD1 covers 7 bases. Per the germline V gene, CDR1 is SGHKS and CDR2 is YYEKEE (reference sequence). With 3 bases clipped from V and 5 bases from J, the junction kept 7 bases outside the gene matches. The CDR3 extends over 15 amino acids. This CDR3 reads CASSSPGQLNEKLFF. In nucleotides, the CDR3 is TGTGCCAGCAGCTCGCCGGGACAGTTAAATGAAAAACTGTTTTTT.

This chain uses TRBV18 with TRBJ2-5, with TRBD2 matching 9 bases. There are 15 residues in the CDR3. J gave up 2 bases and V 4 bases, and 5 bases lay outside the gene matches. The V gene's germline CDR1 is KGHSH and CDR2 LQKENI. The CDR3 loop is CASSHGLAIQETQYF. In nucleotides, the CDR3 is TGTGCCAGCTCACACGGACTAGCGATTCAAGAGACCCAGTACTTC.

This sequence joins TRBV20-1 and TRBJ2-5, with D uncertain. V was shortened by 0 bases and J by 4 bases, with 9 bases between the two germline ends. CDR3 length: 13 amino acids. Germline V gene data show CDR1 as DFQATT and CDR2 as SNEGSKA (reference sequence). CDR3 DNA: TGCAGTGCTAGAGATCGAGTGAGAGAGACCCAGTACTTC. Translating gives CSARDRVRETQYF.

The V and J genes are TRBV4-3 and TRBJ2-7, with D possibly TRBD2 on 5 matching bases. This CDR3 comprises 13 residues. V was clipped by 4 bases and J by 6 bases, with 13 bases between them. The germline V gene has CDR1 LGHNA and CDR2 YSLEER. DNA for the CDR3: TGCGCCAGCAGCCGAAAGAGCGGTCTCGAGCAGTACTTC. This gives the protein CASSRKSGLEQYF.

CDR3 sequence (DNA): TGTGCCAGCTCACGACAACAGGACGCCGGGTGGTACGAGCAGTACTTC. Translated: CASSRQQDAGWYEQYF. J is TRBJ2-7 and V is TRBV18; possible D gene TRBD1, 5 bases. The V end lost 4 bases, the J end lost 4 bases, and 20 bases lay between the germline ends. This CDR3 comprises 16 residues. Germline loops: CDR1 KGHSH, CDR2 LQKENI.

This clonotype was counted between two and nine times. The junction departs from germline at one end; a sequencing error may be responsible. The chain links TRBV2 to TRBJ2-2, with 7 positions matching TRBD2. The length of the CDR3 is 18 residues. Germline V gene lookup returns CDR1 SNHLY and CDR2 FYNNEI. CDR3 nucleotide sequence: TGTGCCTGCAGTTCTCTCCAAGAGCGGGAAAGGGCCACCGGGGAGCTGTTTTTT. Translation: CACSSLQERERATGELFF.

The chain combines TRBV12-3 or TRBV12-4 with TRBJ2-7; no clear D. Trimming left V 1 base short and J 2 bases short, with 12 bases between. The CDR3 extends over 15 amino acids. In DNA, the CDR3 is TGTGCCAGCAGTTTAGTAGGGTCGGCGGCCTACGAGCAGTACTTC. Translated, it gives CASSLVGSAAYEQYF.

The chain employs TRBV12-3 or TRBV12-4 and TRBJ1-6, with 7 bases that match TRBD1. This CDR3 region has 13 residues. The trim removed 6 bases at V and 10 bases at J, leaving 6 bases unmatched. The CDR3 loop is CASRWDSESPLHF. For the CDR3, the DNA is TGTGCCAGCAGGTGGGACAGTGAATCACCCCTCCACTTT.

This clonotype was observed a handful of times. This chain connects TRBV24-1 to TRBJ2-3; TRBD1 or TRBD2 may be the D gene (5 bases each). Trimming pared 2 bases from V and 2 bases from J, leaving 7 bases between. Per the germline V gene, CDR1 is KGHDR and CDR2 is SFDVKD. CDR3 length: 14 residues. The CDR3 DNA sequence: TGTGCCACCAGTGATTCGGGGCCCACAGATACGCAGTATTTT. Translated: CATSDSGPTDTQYF.

In its sample, this clonotype was seen a few times. The CDR3 region is CASSQEHRISNEQFF. CDR3 in DNA: TGCGCCAGCAGCCAAGAACACCGGATTTCGAATGAGCAGTTCTTC. The chain links TRBV4-3 to TRBJ2-1; D remains unclear. This CDR3 comprises 15 residues. The germline gives CDR1 LGHNA, CDR2 YSLEER. V shed 0 bases and J shed 7 bases, with 13 bases lying between them.

This clonotype has a handful of counts. In DNA form, the CDR3 reads TGTGCCAGCAGCTCCGATCCGGGACTAGCGGGGGGGCGGGTTGAGCAGTTCTTC. Translating gives CASSSDPGLAGGRVEQFF. The chain uses TRBV11-2 and TRBJ2-1; 16 positions agree with TRBD2. Germline V gene sequence: CDR1 SGHAT, CDR2 FQNNGV. This CDR3 region has 18 residues. The junction had 12 bases not matched to a gene; V was cut back by 4 bases and J by 9 bases.

The rearrangement uses TRBV20-1 and TRBJ1-2, with D possibly being TRBD1 (6 bases). Trimming stripped 2 bases from V and 7 bases from J, with 26 bases between. The length of the CDR3 is 17 residues. Germline V gene lookup returns CDR1 DFQATT and CDR2 SNEGSKA (reference sequence). The CDR3: CSARTPKLQGSGGGYTF. As DNA, the CDR3 is TGCAGTGCTAGAACCCCTAAATTACAGGGTTCCGGTGGTGGCTACACCTTC.

This clonotype was seen only a few times. V gene TRBV4-3 combines with J gene TRBJ1-2; TRBD1 might be the D (5 bases). Trimming shortened V by 4 bases and J by 5 bases, and 14 bases separated the two germline ends. This CDR3 is built from 14 residues. Per the germline V gene, CDR1 is LGHNA and CDR2 is YSLEER. CDR3 in amino acids: CASSPDWGEYGYTF. The CDR3 DNA sequence: TGCGCCAGCAGCCCCGACTGGGGGGAATATGGCTACACCTTC.

V usage is TRBV3-1 and J usage is TRBJ2-7; 9 bases align to TRBD2. The germline CDR1 and CDR2 sequences are LGHDT and YNNKEL (reference sequence). Germline trimming cut 0 bases from V and 0 bases from J; bases unmatched to any gene: 3. The CDR3 runs to 16 residues. In DNA form, the CDR3 reads TGTGCCAGCAGCCAAGATGGACTAGCGAGCTCCTACGAGCAGTACTTC. This translates into CASSQDGLASSYEQYF.

This rearrangement joins TRBV5-6 to TRBJ2-3; D remains ambiguous. The germline gives CDR1 SGHDT, CDR2 YYEEEE. V was clipped by 5 bases and J by 5 bases, with 9 bases between them. This CDR3 is built from 12 residues. CDR3 region: CASRRQEDTQYF. The CDR3 DNA is TGTGCCAGCAGAAGACAAGAAGATACGCAGTATTTT.